This TCR beta chain stems from a study of T-cell reconstitution after alpha-beta-depleted transplantation in children. For TCRbeta, the library was prepared with unique molecular identifiers. TCRdb ran MiXCR on the PCR reads and lists one entry per CDR3 protein. The sample lists around 490,000 distinct CDR3 sequences; around 10% were seen once. The CDR3 has 13 residues. CDR1 is SQVTM and CDR2 is ANQGSEA in the germline V gene. V was shortened by 3 bases and J by 5 bases, with 10 bases between the two germline ends. The genes are TRBV29-1 and TRBJ1-4; D ambiguous. The receptor was derived from a female patient aged 2-10 years who had a stem cell transplant for aplastic anemia, so the T cells may come from the graft donor. The specimen comprised PBMCs, mostly from graft donor cells, sampled 180 days after TCRalphabeta/CD19-depleted stem cell transplant. CDR3 loop: CSVDLRPNEKLFF. The DNA for the CDR3 is TGCAGCGTTGATCTCAGACCGAATGAAAAACTGTTTTTT.